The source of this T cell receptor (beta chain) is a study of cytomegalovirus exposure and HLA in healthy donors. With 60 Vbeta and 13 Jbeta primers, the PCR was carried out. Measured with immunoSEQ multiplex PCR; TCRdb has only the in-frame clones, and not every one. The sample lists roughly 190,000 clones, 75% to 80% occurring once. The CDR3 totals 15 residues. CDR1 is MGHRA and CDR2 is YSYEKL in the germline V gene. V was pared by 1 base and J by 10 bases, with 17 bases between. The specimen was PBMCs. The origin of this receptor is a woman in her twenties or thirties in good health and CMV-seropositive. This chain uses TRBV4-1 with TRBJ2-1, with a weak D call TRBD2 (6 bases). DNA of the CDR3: TGCGCCAGCAGCCAAGGACTAGTTTCGACCGCCGAGCAGTTCTTC. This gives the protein CASSQGLVSTAEQFF.